These T cell receptor beta chains were read from a single sample in a study of beta chain features in type 1 diabetes. Some clones are missing from TCRdb's copy, which holds only in-frame ones; the method was immunoSEQ multiplex PCR. The sample contains 140,000 to 150,000 clones, less than 11% of which appear only once. Sequenced sample: naive CD4+ T cells from blood. These TCRs come from a man aged 18 to 35 in good health. The CDR3 runs from the conserved cysteine through the conserved F or W. D genes are given only for firm matches. Clone size, where shown, is once, few, many, or a class for clones that have expanded.

cdr3_nt: TGTGCCAGCAGCACTTCTTTACAGGGCGTCGTATTCGGGAACACCATATATTTT; cdr3_aa: CASSTSLQGVVFGNTIYF; d_call: -; j_call: TRBJ1-3; v_call: TRBV7-6; clone_size: -
cdr3_nt: TGTGCCAGCAACAGTATTAACAGTAATTCACCCCTCCACTTT; cdr3_aa: CASNSINSNSPLHF; d_call: -; j_call: TRBJ1-6; v_call: TRBV2; clone_size: few
cdr3_nt: TGTGCCAGTAGTATTGGCTACCAAGAGACCCAGTACTTC; cdr3_aa: CASSIGYQETQYF; d_call: -; j_call: TRBJ2-5; v_call: TRBV19; clone_size: few
cdr3_nt: TGCAGCGTTAGGGAGAGTGGCGGGGAGCTGTTTTTT; cdr3_aa: CSVRESGGELFF; d_call: -; j_call: TRBJ2-2; v_call: TRBV29-1; clone_size: -
cdr3_nt: TGCGCCAGCGGTGACCGGACAGGGGATGGGAATGAGCAGTTCTTC; cdr3_aa: CASGDRTGDGNEQFF; d_call: TRBD1; j_call: TRBJ2-1; v_call: TRBV10-2; clone_size: -
cdr3_nt: TGTGCCAGCAGTTCGTATACCGGAGTGGTTGAGCAGTACTTC; cdr3_aa: CASSSYTGVVEQYF; d_call: -; j_call: TRBJ2-7; v_call: TRBV28; clone_size: -
cdr3_nt: TGTGCCACCGGACTAGCGGTTTCCCTCACCGGGGAGCTGTTTTTT; cdr3_aa: CATGLAVSLTGELFF; d_call: TRBD2; j_call: TRBJ2-2; v_call: TRBV19; clone_size: -
cdr3_nt: TGTGCCAGCAGCCCCCCCGGGACAGGACCCTACGAGCAGTACTTC; cdr3_aa: CASSPPGTGPYEQYF; d_call: TRBD1; j_call: TRBJ2-7; v_call: TRBV28; clone_size: -
cdr3_nt: TGTGCCAGCAGCACGAGCCGGGACAGGGCCTACGAGCAGTACTTC; cdr3_aa: CASSTSRDRAYEQYF; d_call: TRBD1; j_call: TRBJ2-7; v_call: TRBV7-6; clone_size: few
cdr3_nt: TGTGCCAGCAGCCGACAGATTAACTACGAGCAGTACTTC; cdr3_aa: CASSRQINYEQYF; d_call: -; j_call: TRBJ2-7; v_call: TRBV7-9; clone_size: few
cdr3_nt: TGTGCCAGCAGCGTCGGGATCAGCCCCCTGAACGAGCAGTACTTC; cdr3_aa: CASSVGISPLNEQYF; d_call: -; j_call: TRBJ2-7; v_call: TRBV9; clone_size: few
cdr3_nt: TGTGCCAGCAGTGAGGAGGGAAGTTCACCCCTCCACTTT; cdr3_aa: CASSEEGSSPLHF; d_call: -; j_call: TRBJ1-6; v_call: TRBV6-4; clone_size: -
cdr3_nt: TGCAGCGTCAATATGGGGGGCTACAATGAGCAGTTCTTC; cdr3_aa: CSVNMGGYNEQFF; d_call: -; j_call: TRBJ2-1; v_call: TRBV29-1; clone_size: many
cdr3_nt: TGTGCCAGCAGGGATACTAGCGGGGGCATAGAGACCCAGTACTTC; cdr3_aa: CASRDTSGGIETQYF; d_call: TRBD2; j_call: TRBJ2-5; v_call: TRBV11-2; clone_size: many
cdr3_nt: TGTGCCAGCAGCTTGATACAGCCCTCCACAGATACGCAGTATTTT; cdr3_aa: CASSLIQPSTDTQYF; d_call: -; j_call: TRBJ2-3; v_call: TRBV5-5; clone_size: few
cdr3_nt: TGTGCCAGCAGCTTGGCCACCGGGACAGATTCCTACGAGCAGTACTTC; cdr3_aa: CASSLATGTDSYEQYF; d_call: TRBD1; j_call: TRBJ2-7; v_call: TRBV7-6; clone_size: few
cdr3_nt: TGTGCCAGCAGCCCGCGGGGAGCGGGGGCCCACTACGAGCAGTACTTC; cdr3_aa: CASSPRGAGAHYEQYF; d_call: TRBD2; j_call: TRBJ2-7; v_call: TRBV9; clone_size: few
cdr3_nt: TGTGCCAGCTCACCAACGGGGGGCCCTGGAAAGTACAATGAGCAGTTCTTC; cdr3_aa: CASSPTGGPGKYNEQFF; d_call: -; j_call: TRBJ2-1; v_call: TRBV18; clone_size: few
cdr3_nt: TGTGCCAGCAGCCCCACAGGGACAAACTATGGCTACACCTTC; cdr3_aa: CASSPTGTNYGYTF; d_call: -; j_call: TRBJ1-2; v_call: TRBV9; clone_size: few
cdr3_nt: TGTGCCAGCAGAAAATCAGTGGTTGCCGAGCAGTACTTC; cdr3_aa: CASRKSVVAEQYF; d_call: -; j_call: TRBJ2-7; v_call: TRBV14; clone_size: many
cdr3_nt: TGCGCCAGCAGCGAATCAGGGGGGGCCAACGTCCTGACTTTC; cdr3_aa: CASSESGGANVLTF; d_call: -; j_call: TRBJ2-6; v_call: TRBV5-1; clone_size: -
cdr3_nt: TGTGCCAGCACCCTTGTTCCGGTAACCGGGGAGCTGTTTTTT; cdr3_aa: CASTLVPVTGELFF; d_call: -; j_call: TRBJ2-2; v_call: TRBV7-2; clone_size: -
cdr3_nt: TGTGCCTGGAGTAGGGACTGGCAAGAGACCCAGTACTTC; cdr3_aa: CAWSRDWQETQYF; d_call: -; j_call: TRBJ2-5; v_call: TRBV30; clone_size: many
cdr3_nt: TGTGCCAGCAGCTCACGGCAGGGCAATTCACCCCTCCACTTT; cdr3_aa: CASSSRQGNSPLHF; d_call: -; j_call: TRBJ1-6; v_call: TRBV11-2; clone_size: -
cdr3_nt: TGCGCCAGCAGCCAAGATGTTCAAGAGCAGCCCCAGCATTTT; cdr3_aa: CASSQDVQEQPQHF; d_call: -; j_call: TRBJ1-5; v_call: TRBV4-3; clone_size: few
cdr3_nt: TGCGCCAGCAGCCGACCCCCGGGGTACGAGCAGTACTTC; cdr3_aa: CASSRPPGYEQYF; d_call: -; j_call: TRBJ2-7; v_call: TRBV4-1; clone_size: few
cdr3_nt: TGTGCCAGCAGCTTAGGCCAGATGAAGACCCAGTACTTC; cdr3_aa: CASSLGQMKTQYF; d_call: -; j_call: TRBJ2-5; v_call: TRBV7-2; clone_size: many
cdr3_nt: TGCGCCAGCAGCCGACAGCCTCCGTCTGGGGCCAACGTCCTGACTTTC; cdr3_aa: CASSRQPPSGANVLTF; d_call: -; j_call: TRBJ2-6; v_call: TRBV4-1; clone_size: many
cdr3_nt: TGTGCCAGCAGCCCCGCCGCGGGGGGGCAATCACCCCTCCACTTT; cdr3_aa: CASSPAAGGQSPLHF; d_call: -; j_call: TRBJ1-6; v_call: TRBV2; clone_size: -
cdr3_nt: TGTGCCACCAGCAGAGCGACAGAACGCTACGAGCAGTACTTC; cdr3_aa: CATSRATERYEQYF; d_call: -; j_call: TRBJ2-7; v_call: TRBV15; clone_size: many
cdr3_nt: TGTGCCAGCTCTCCAAGGCCTGAATCGGGGTATGGAATTCCTCCAGATACGCAGTATTTT; cdr3_aa: CASSPRPESGYGIPPDTQYF; d_call: -; j_call: TRBJ2-3; v_call: TRBV18; clone_size: -
cdr3_nt: TGTGCCAGCAGTTACTCAAGGAGGGGCTCTGGAAACACCATATATTTT; cdr3_aa: CASSYSRRGSGNTIYF; d_call: -; j_call: TRBJ1-3; v_call: TRBV6-5; clone_size: -
cdr3_nt: TGTGCCAGCAGCGTAGGGGCTGCCAGGAGGTCGGGCTACACCTTC; cdr3_aa: CASSVGAARRSGYTF; d_call: -; j_call: TRBJ1-2; v_call: TRBV9; clone_size: -
cdr3_nt: TGCGCCAGCAGCCAAGGACTAGCAGGGGATACGCAGTATTTT; cdr3_aa: CASSQGLAGDTQYF; d_call: TRBD2; j_call: TRBJ2-3; v_call: TRBV4-3; clone_size: -
cdr3_nt: TGTGCCAGCAGTGCGGAGGGGGCGCAAAATGAGCAGTTCTTC; cdr3_aa: CASSAEGAQNEQFF; d_call: -; j_call: TRBJ2-1; v_call: TRBV6-4; clone_size: few
cdr3_nt: TGTGCCAGCAGCCCGGGACTTTATACGCAGTATTTT; cdr3_aa: CASSPGLYTQYF; d_call: -; j_call: TRBJ2-3; v_call: TRBV7-2; clone_size: many
cdr3_nt: TGCGCCAGCAGCCAAGATCTTCTAGCCTTAACAGATACGCAGTATTTT; cdr3_aa: CASSQDLLALTDTQYF; d_call: -; j_call: TRBJ2-3; v_call: TRBV4-3; clone_size: few
cdr3_nt: TGCAGCGTGGCCGGGACAACTAGCTCCTACGAGCAGTACTTC; cdr3_aa: CSVAGTTSSYEQYF; d_call: -; j_call: TRBJ2-7; v_call: TRBV29-1; clone_size: -
cdr3_nt: TGTGCCAGCAGATCTCAGGGAACCGAAAAAACTTTCTTT; cdr3_aa: CASRSQGTEKTFF; d_call: -; j_call: TRBJ1-1; v_call: TRBV27; clone_size: few
cdr3_nt: TGCGCCAGCAGCCCGGACATAGCGGGGGCCCTCGAGCAGTACTTC; cdr3_aa: CASSPDIAGALEQYF; d_call: TRBD2; j_call: TRBJ2-7; v_call: TRBV5-1; clone_size: few
cdr3_nt: TGTGCCAGCAGTTCAATAGCGGGGGGGCCTTCCCTCTACAATGAGCAGTTCTTC; cdr3_aa: CASSSIAGGPSLYNEQFF; d_call: TRBD2; j_call: TRBJ2-1; v_call: TRBV27; clone_size: -
cdr3_nt: TGTGCCAGCAGTCCCCGGGCGGCAGGGGGCGACGAGCAGTACTTC; cdr3_aa: CASSPRAAGGDEQYF; d_call: TRBD1; j_call: TRBJ2-7; v_call: TRBV6-6; clone_size: -
cdr3_nt: TGTGCCAGCAGCACAGGCCGGGGGTCAGGTTGGGAGCAGTTCTTC; cdr3_aa: CASSTGRGSGWEQFF; d_call: -; j_call: TRBJ2-1; v_call: TRBV5-4; clone_size: few
cdr3_nt: TGTGCCAGCTCACCAGCTAGTCAGGGATGGGACAATGAGCAGTTCTTC; cdr3_aa: CASSPASQGWDNEQFF; d_call: -; j_call: TRBJ2-1; v_call: TRBV18; clone_size: few
cdr3_nt: TGTGCCAGCAGCTTGGACAGCGGCTCCTACGAGCAGTACTTC; cdr3_aa: CASSLDSGSYEQYF; d_call: -; j_call: TRBJ2-7; v_call: TRBV7-9; clone_size: few
cdr3_nt: TGCGCCAGCAGCTACGACAGGGGACTGCTACAGGGCTCCTACGAGCAGTACTTC; cdr3_aa: CASSYDRGLLQGSYEQYF; d_call: TRBD1; j_call: TRBJ2-7; v_call: TRBV5-1; clone_size: -
cdr3_nt: TGTGCCAGCAGCAGGGACAGGGATTACTCTGGAAACACCATATATTTT; cdr3_aa: CASSRDRDYSGNTIYF; d_call: TRBD1; j_call: TRBJ1-3; v_call: TRBV5-5; clone_size: -
cdr3_nt: TGTGCCAGCAGGCGTAGGGGCAATTTCTACGAGCAGTACTTC; cdr3_aa: CASRRRGNFYEQYF; d_call: -; j_call: TRBJ2-7; v_call: TRBV6-5; clone_size: few
cdr3_nt: TGTGCCAGCAGTTCTTCAGGCACCTATGGCTACACCTTC; cdr3_aa: CASSSSGTYGYTF; d_call: -; j_call: TRBJ1-2; v_call: TRBV28; clone_size: -
cdr3_nt: TGCGCCAGCAGCTTGGGCCTAGCGGGAACCTACGAGCAGTACTTC; cdr3_aa: CASSLGLAGTYEQYF; d_call: TRBD2; j_call: TRBJ2-7; v_call: TRBV5-1; clone_size: -
cdr3_nt: TGTGCCAGCAGCCCCCTAGGGGGTAACACAGATACGCAGTATTTT; cdr3_aa: CASSPLGGNTDTQYF; d_call: -; j_call: TRBJ2-3; v_call: TRBV7-9; clone_size: -
cdr3_nt: TGTGCCAGCAGCGTAGCGGGGGGACCCCAAGAGACCCAGTACTTC; cdr3_aa: CASSVAGGPQETQYF; d_call: TRBD2; j_call: TRBJ2-5; v_call: TRBV5-6; clone_size: -
cdr3_nt: TGTGCCAGCGGTGGGGACAGCTCCTACAATGAGCAGTTCTTC; cdr3_aa: CASGGDSSYNEQFF; d_call: TRBD1; j_call: TRBJ2-1; v_call: TRBV2; clone_size: few
cdr3_nt: TGCGCCAGCGGGACAGGGGTTGGGGAGCAGTACTTC; cdr3_aa: CASGTGVGEQYF; d_call: TRBD1; j_call: TRBJ2-7; v_call: TRBV5-1; clone_size: few
cdr3_nt: TGTGCCTGGAGTCCTAGCGGGGCACAAGAGACCCAGTACTTC; cdr3_aa: CAWSPSGAQETQYF; d_call: TRBD2; j_call: TRBJ2-5; v_call: TRBV30; clone_size: -
cdr3_nt: TGTGCCAGCAGCGAACTCGGACAGGGTCGTAAGACCCAGTACTTC; cdr3_aa: CASSELGQGRKTQYF; d_call: TRBD1; j_call: TRBJ2-5; v_call: TRBV11-2; clone_size: few
cdr3_nt: TGTGCCAGCTCACCAACAGGTTACTCTGGGGCCAACGTCCTGACTTTC; cdr3_aa: CASSPTGYSGANVLTF; d_call: -; j_call: TRBJ2-6; v_call: TRBV18; clone_size: many
cdr3_nt: TGTGCCAGCAGCTTTAGCGGGGCCTTCACACAAGAGACCCAGTACTTC; cdr3_aa: CASSFSGAFTQETQYF; d_call: TRBD2; j_call: TRBJ2-5; v_call: TRBV7-6; clone_size: -
cdr3_nt: TGTGCCAGCAGAGTTGGGACAGGGCAGCAGTACTTC; cdr3_aa: CASRVGTGQQYF; d_call: TRBD1; j_call: TRBJ2-7; v_call: TRBV28; clone_size: -